The source of this TCR beta chain is a study of shared clonotypes between healthy human individuals. The study's findings and limits: Generation probabilities of non-shared clonotypes were lower (relative to those shared by all four donors). Estimated richness values were generally larger in naive subsets than in memory subsets. In several donors, about 5% of naive CD4 clonotypes appeared in common. An anticipated effect of sequencing depth on clonotype sharing among donors was recognized.

The repertoire was sequenced with immunoSEQ multiplex PCR; TCRdb's copy has only in-frame clones and lacks some. The sample consists of around 700,000 clones, approximately 75% of them appearing once. Note on this clone: Its antigen is as yet unknown.

This receptor was identified in a woman in her twenties or thirties in good health. Sequencing was performed on memory CD4+ T cells sorted from blood. Subset in this sample: CD45RA-negative fraction.

CDR3 residues: CASSRGNQPQHF. CDR3 nucleotide sequence: TGTGCCAGCAGCAGGGGAAATCAGCCCCAGCATTTT. The chain uses TRBV11-1 and TRBJ1-5; D is perhaps TRBD1 (5 bases). The CDR3 sequence is 12 residues long. CDR1 and CDR2 (germline): SGHAT, FQDESV (reference sequence). With 5 bases removed from V and 4 bases from J, the gap between germline ends came to 6 bases.